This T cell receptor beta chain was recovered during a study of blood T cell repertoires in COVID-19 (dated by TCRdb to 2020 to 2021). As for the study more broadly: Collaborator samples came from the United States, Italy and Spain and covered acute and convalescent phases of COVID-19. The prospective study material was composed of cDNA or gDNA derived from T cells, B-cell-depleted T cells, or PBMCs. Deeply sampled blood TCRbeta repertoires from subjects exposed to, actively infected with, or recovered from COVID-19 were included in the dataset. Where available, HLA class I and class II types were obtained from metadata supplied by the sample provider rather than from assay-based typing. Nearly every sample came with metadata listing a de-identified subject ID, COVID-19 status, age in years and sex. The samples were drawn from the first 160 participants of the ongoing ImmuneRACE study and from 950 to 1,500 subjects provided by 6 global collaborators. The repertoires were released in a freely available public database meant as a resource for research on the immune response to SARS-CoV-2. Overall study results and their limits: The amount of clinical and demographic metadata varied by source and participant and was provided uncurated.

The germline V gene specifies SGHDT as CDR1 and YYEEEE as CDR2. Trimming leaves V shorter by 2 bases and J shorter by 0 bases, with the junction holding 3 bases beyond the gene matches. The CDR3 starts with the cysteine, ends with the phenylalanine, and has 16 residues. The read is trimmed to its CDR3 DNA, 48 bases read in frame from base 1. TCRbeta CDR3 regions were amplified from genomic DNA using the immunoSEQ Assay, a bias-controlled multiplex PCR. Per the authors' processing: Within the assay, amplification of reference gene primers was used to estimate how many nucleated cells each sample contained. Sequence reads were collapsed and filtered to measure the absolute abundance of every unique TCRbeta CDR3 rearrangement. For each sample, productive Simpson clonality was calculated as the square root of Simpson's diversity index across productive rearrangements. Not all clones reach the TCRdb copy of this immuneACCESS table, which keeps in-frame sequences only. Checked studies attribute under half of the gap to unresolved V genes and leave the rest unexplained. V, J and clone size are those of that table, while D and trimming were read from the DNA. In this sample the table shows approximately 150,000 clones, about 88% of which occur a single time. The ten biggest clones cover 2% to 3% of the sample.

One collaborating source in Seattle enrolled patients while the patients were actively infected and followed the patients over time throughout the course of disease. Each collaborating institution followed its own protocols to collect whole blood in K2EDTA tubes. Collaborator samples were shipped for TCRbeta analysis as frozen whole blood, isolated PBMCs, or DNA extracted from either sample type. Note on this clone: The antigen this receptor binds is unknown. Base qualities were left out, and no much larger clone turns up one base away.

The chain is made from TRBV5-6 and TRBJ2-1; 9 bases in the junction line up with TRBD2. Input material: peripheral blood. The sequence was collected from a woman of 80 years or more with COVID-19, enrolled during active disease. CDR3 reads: CASSFRSGSSYNEQFF. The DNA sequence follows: TGTGCCAGCAGCTTCCGTAGCGGGAGCTCCTACAATGAGCAGTTCTTC.